The table lists the clone carrying this T cell receptor (beta chain) with a few counts. TCRdb passed the 5' RACE reads through MiXCR, listing each CDR3 protein once. Seen here are about 96,000 distinct CDR3 sequences, approximately 15% observed once, and the top ten hold 6% to 8%. This sample stems from a study of T cells of healthy individuals. The ends were cut back, 0 bases at V and 0 bases at J, with 15 bases in the middle. The CDR3 runs 17 residues. Looked up from germline, CDR1 is ENHRY and CDR2 is SYGVKD. The chain combines TRBV10-3 with TRBJ2-7; unclear D gene. The TCR sequence derives from a human donor in good health. CDR3 loop: CAISESLVGASSYEQYF. The CDR3 coding sequence is TGTGCCATCAGTGAGTCCTTGGTTGGAGCAAGCTCCTACGAGCAGTACTTC.